These T cell receptor beta chains were read from a single sample in a study of cytomegalovirus exposure and HLA in healthy donors. Profiled with immunoSEQ multiplex PCR; TCRdb holds only in-frame clones, not every one. The repertoire holds 90,000 to 150,000 clones, with over 15% as singletons. Sequenced sample: PBMCs. All receptors come from a woman aged 18-29 years in good health and CMV-seronegative. Both conserved end residues are part of each CDR3. A D gene is named only where the DNA matches it firmly. Clone size is not always given. Where it is, it says once, few, many or a class for expanded clones.

clone size	V gene	D gene	CDR3 length	J gene	CDR3 DNA	CDR3 protein
.	TRBV7-3	.	14	TRBJ2-3	TGTGCCAGCAGCCCCTCTAGGTACGCAGATACGCAGTATTTT	CASSPSRYADTQYF
few	TRBV5-1	TRBD1	14	TRBJ1-2	TGCGCCAGCAGCACGGGACAGGGGGCGCAGGGCTACACCTTC	CASSTGQGAQGYTF
.	TRBV7-9	.	18	TRBJ2-6	TGTGCCAGCAGCCCGTTGGGGGGAAGCTTCTCTGGGGCCAACGTCCTGACTTTC	CASSPLGGSFSGANVLTF
.	TRBV5-4	.	15	TRBJ1-6	TGTGCCAGCAGCACGACGGACACAGTTAATTCACCCCTCCACTTT	CASSTTDTVNSPLHF
few	TRBV30	TRBD2	15	TRBJ2-7	TGTGCCTACGACCCCCCGGGACTAGCGGCTAGAGAGCAGTACTTC	CAYDPPGLAAREQYF
.	TRBV4-1	TRBD2	16	TRBJ2-5	TGCGCCAGCAGCCAAGAACTAGCGGGGATGGGAGAGACCCAGTACTTC	CASSQELAGMGETQYF
few	TRBV7-2	TRBD1	15	TRBJ2-7	TGTGCCAGCAGCTTAAATCTCCGGACAGGGCGCGAGCAGTACTTC	CASSLNLRTGREQYF
few	TRBV4-1	TRBD1	15	TRBJ2-1	TGCGCCAGCAGCCACAGGACAGGGGGACACAATGAGCAGTTCTTC	CASSHRTGGHNEQFF
.	TRBV2	TRBD2	15	TRBJ2-3	TGTGCCAGCAGTTACACTAGCGGTGGGACAGATACGCAGTATTTT	CASSYTSGGTDTQYF
.	TRBV9	.	17	TRBJ2-2	TGTGCCAGCAGCGAGACCGTTCGGCGGGTGAACACCGGGGAGCTGTTTTTT	CASSETVRRVNTGELFF
.	TRBV7-3	TRBD2	15	TRBJ2-1	TGTGCCAGCAGCTCCCCTGACGGGGGGTACGCTGAGCAGTTCTTC	CASSSPDGGYAEQFF
few	TRBV27	TRBD1	12	TRBJ2-1	TGTGCCACCCGCCAGGGGGCCTATGAGCAGTTCTTC	CATRQGAYEQFF
few	TRBV5-1	TRBD1	15	TRBJ2-5	TGCGCCAGCAGCACCCCGACAGGGGGCCAAGAGACCCAGTACTTC	CASSTPTGGQETQYF
.	TRBV6-6	.	15	TRBJ2-2	TGTGCCAGCAGTGGCGGGACAGAAAAAACCGGGGAGCTGTTTTTT	CASSGGTEKTGELFF
.	TRBV25-1	.	13	TRBJ2-1	TGTGCCAGCAGTGCCAACAGGGGAGGCGAGCAGTTCTTC	CASSANRGGEQFF
.	TRBV28	.	15	TRBJ2-7	TGTGCCAGCAGTCCCTATTCGCGTCGGTCCTACGAGCAGTACTTC	CASSPYSRRSYEQYF
few	TRBV9	TRBD1	15	TRBJ1-6	TGTGCCAGCAGCGTAGAGGGGACAGCAAATTCACCCCTCCACTTT	CASSVEGTANSPLHF
.	TRBV5-1	.	14	TRBJ1-1	TGCGCCAGCAGCTTGAACTATCTGAACACTGAAGCTTTCTTT	CASSLNYLNTEAFF
few	TRBV19	.	14	TRBJ1-1	TGTGCCAGTAGTATCGGGGGACCGAGGACTGAAGCTTTCTTT	CASSIGGPRTEAFF
few	TRBV29-1	TRBD1	14	TRBJ2-7	TGCAGCGCCCTAGGACAGGGCAAGGTCTACGAGCAGTACTTC	CSALGQGKVYEQYF
.	TRBV2	.	15	TRBJ2-7	TGTGCCAGCAGTGAACGGCAGGGGAAGGCCTACGAGCAGTACTTC	CASSERQGKAYEQYF
.	TRBV6-1	TRBD1	15	TRBJ2-1	TGTGCCAGCAGAATGGGACAGGGGGTATACAATGAGCAGTTCTTC	CASRMGQGVYNEQFF
few	TRBV10-3	.	13	TRBJ1-5	TGTGCCATCAGTGAGGAGGGTGGTCAGCCCCAGCATTTT	CAISEEGGQPQHF
.	TRBV9	.	16	TRBJ2-2	TGTGCCAGCAGCGTAGTTCCCCAGTTCTACACCGGGGAGCTGTTTTTT	CASSVVPQFYTGELFF
few	TRBV30	.	13	TRBJ1-2	TGTGCCTGGAGTGTACTGCAGGGGAATGGCTACACCTTC	CAWSVLQGNGYTF
few	TRBV14	.	17	TRBJ2-3	TGTGCCAGCAGCCAAGATTTTAAGGGCCCGACAGCAGATACGCAGTATTTT	CASSQDFKGPTADTQYF
.	TRBV30	TRBD2	18	TRBJ2-7	TGTGCCTGGAGTATCCTGGGACTAGCGGGAGGGCCTCCCTACGAGCAGTACTTC	CAWSILGLAGGPPYEQYF
.	TRBV28	TRBD1	14	TRBJ1-5	TGTGCCAGCAGTAACCCGACAGGGTCGCAGCCCCAGCATTTT	CASSNPTGSQPQHF
.	TRBV9	.	12	TRBJ1-2	TGTGCCAGCAGCACCAGGGCTGATGGCTACACCTTC	CASSTRADGYTF
.	TRBV7-2	TRBD1	17	TRBJ1-5	TGTGCCAGCAGCTTCGGACAGGATCCTAGGGACAATCAGCCCCAGCATTTT	CASSFGQDPRDNQPQHF
few	TRBV4-2	TRBD2	16	TRBJ2-7	TGTGCCAGCAGCCAAGTTCGGAGCGGGGGGGCCTACGAGCAGTACTTC	CASSQVRSGGAYEQYF
few	TRBV30	TRBD2	18	TRBJ2-6	TGTGCCTGGACCGGACTAGCATCTACCGGCTCTGGGGCCAACGTCCTGACTTTC	CAWTGLASTGSGANVLTF
few	TRBV2	TRBD1	13	TRBJ1-2	TGTGCCAGCAACGACAGGGCCCTCTATGGCTACACCTTC	CASNDRALYGYTF
.	TRBV28	.	13	TRBJ1-1	TGTGCCAGCAGTCCCAGGGGTAACACTGAAGCTTTCTTT	CASSPRGNTEAFF
.	TRBV5-1	TRBD1	16	TRBJ2-1	TGCGCCAGCACCTTTGACAGGGCCGATTTAGGGGATGAGCAGTTCTTC	CASTFDRADLGDEQFF
.	TRBV5-1	.	13	TRBJ1-2	TGCGCCAGCAGCTTGTCCCTCAGGGATGGCTACACCTTC	CASSLSLRDGYTF
few	TRBV7-6	TRBD2	18	TRBJ2-3	TGTGCCAGCAGCTTAGGTGCGGTAGCGGGGGGGTTGGCAGATACGCAGTATTTT	CASSLGAVAGGLADTQYF
.	TRBV19	.	11	TRBJ2-7	TGTGCCAGTAGTTCTACCTACGAGCAGTACTTC	CASSSTYEQYF